The clone carrying this T cell receptor (beta chain) was detected a few times. What it binds is not known. Then a second PCR, running roughly 7 to 11 cycles, was carried out with a sample-barcoded 5' primer and a J-beta primer mix. TCRdb called the 5' RACE reads again in MiXCR, with one record for every CDR3 protein. The table shows 730,000 or so distinct CDR3 sequences, with roughly 47% occurring only once. Trimming shortened V by 6 bases and J by 3 bases, and 18 bases separated the two germline ends. CDR1 DFQATT and CDR2 SNEGSKA come from the germline V gene (reference sequence). CDR3 length: 14 amino acids. This record belongs to a study of blood T cells in healthy people across ages. Study-level findings and limits: Estimates drawn from one million T cells were deemed to understate diversity. Diversity of TCR beta per million T cells declined in a roughly linear way with age.

Sample: blood. V and J are TRBV20-1 and TRBJ2-7; D is perhaps TRBD2 (6 bases). This receptor was obtained from a woman between 55 and 75 years old in good health. CDR3 DNA sequence: TGCAGTGCCCCAAAGGAGGGGCCCCGCTACGAGCAGTACTTC. Translated, it gives CSAPKEGPRYEQYF.